This TCR beta chain was documented in a study of T cells in Graves' hyperthyroidism and ophthalmopathy. Amplification targeted TCR beta CDR3 regions from RNA transcripts. TCR CDR3 underwent first-round RT-PCR with the HTBI primer set. TCRdb recomputed calls from the multiplex PCR reads with MiXCR, one row per CDR3 protein. The sample has about 250,000 distinct CDR3 sequences, 20% to 25% seen once; the top ten hold around 62%. CDR3 size: 16 residues. V was shortened by 5 bases and J by 4 bases, with 17 bases between the two germline ends. Per germline, CDR1 SNHLY and CDR2 FYNNEI. The genes are TRBV2 and TRBJ1-4; D is perhaps TRBD1 (5 bases). The receptor comes from a man aged 25 to 40 with Graves' ophthalmopathy. Sequences were obtained from blood. The CDR3 is CASSPLPVGDNEKLFF. Written as DNA, the CDR3 is TGTGCCAGCAGTCCGCTGCCTGTGGGGGATAATGAAAAACTGTTTTTT.